This is a list of T cell receptor beta chains from one sample in a study of radiotherapy plus CTLA-4 blockade in lung cancer. Only in-frame clones appear in the TCRdb table, and some are missing; sequencing was by immunoSEQ multiplex PCR. The data show 110,000 or so clones, 78% seen once. The input for sequencing was peripheral blood, taken from a patient treated with radiotherapy plus ipilimumab. These receptors were collected from a human donor with non-small cell lung cancer who had a partial response to radiotherapy plus ipilimumab. Both conserved end residues are part of each CDR3. A D gene is named only where the DNA matches it firmly. Clone size, where shown, is once, few, many, or a class for clones that have expanded.

CDR3 protein: CASSIIAGAGNEQFF
CDR3 DNA: TGTGCCAGCAGTATTATAGCGGGAGCGGGCAATGAGCAGTTCTTC
D gene: TRBD2
clone size: NA
J gene: TRBJ2-1
CDR3 length: 15
V gene: TRBV6-6

CDR3 protein: CSVNGQKNTEAFF
CDR3 DNA: TGCAGCGTCAACGGACAGAAGAACACTGAAGCTTTCTTT
D gene: NA
clone size: NA
J gene: TRBJ1-1
CDR3 length: 13
V gene: TRBV29-1

CDR3 protein: CASSSNQGDTQYF
CDR3 DNA: TGTGCCAGCAGCTCCAACCAGGGGGATACGCAGTATTTT
D gene: NA
clone size: few
J gene: TRBJ2-3
CDR3 length: 13
V gene: TRBV7-2

CDR3 protein: CASSMGRDRGHRRYGYTF
CDR3 DNA: TGTGCCAGTAGTATGGGTCGGGACAGGGGACATAGAAGGTATGGCTACACCTTC
D gene: TRBD1
clone size: NA
J gene: TRBJ1-2
CDR3 length: 18
V gene: TRBV19

CDR3 protein: CASSLPGVNRPQHF
CDR3 DNA: TGTGCCAGCAGCTTGCCGGGGGTCAATCGGCCCCAGCATTTT
D gene: NA
clone size: NA
J gene: TRBJ1-5
CDR3 length: 14
V gene: TRBV11-2

CDR3 protein: CASSNTDSYGYTF
CDR3 DNA: TGTGCCAGTAGTAATACGGACAGTTATGGCTACACCTTC
D gene: NA
clone size: NA
J gene: TRBJ1-2
CDR3 length: 13
V gene: TRBV19

CDR3 protein: CASSRSGSWTDTQYF
CDR3 DNA: TGTGCCAGCAGCCGGAGCGGGAGCTGGACAGATACGCAGTATTTT
D gene: TRBD2
clone size: NA
J gene: TRBJ2-3
CDR3 length: 15
V gene: TRBV7-3

CDR3 protein: CASSYRQGDGYTF
CDR3 DNA: TGTGCCAGCAGTTACCGACAGGGGGACGGCTACACCTTC
D gene: TRBD1
clone size: NA
J gene: TRBJ1-2
CDR3 length: 13
V gene: TRBV6-6

CDR3 protein: CATGQISSYNSPLHF
CDR3 DNA: TGTGCGACCGGACAGATTAGCTCCTATAATTCACCCCTCCACTTT
D gene: NA
clone size: few
J gene: TRBJ1-6
CDR3 length: 15
V gene: TRBV28

CDR3 protein: CASSTGLDQPQHF
CDR3 DNA: TGCGCCAGCAGTACAGGGTTAGATCAGCCCCAGCATTTT
D gene: NA
clone size: NA
J gene: TRBJ1-5
CDR3 length: 13
V gene: TRBV10-1

CDR3 protein: CASSLDFGSRRNTEAFF
CDR3 DNA: TGCGCCAGCAGCTTGGATTTCGGGTCACGGCGGAACACTGAAGCTTTCTTT
D gene: NA
clone size: NA
J gene: TRBJ1-1
CDR3 length: 17
V gene: TRBV5-1

CDR3 protein: CASSPGGGNQPQHF
CDR3 DNA: TGTGCCAGCAGTCCGGGGGGGGGCAATCAGCCCCAGCATTTT
D gene: NA
clone size: once
J gene: TRBJ1-5
CDR3 length: 14
V gene: TRBV28

CDR3 protein: CASSRGSLGYTF
CDR3 DNA: TGTGCCAGCAGTCGAGGGAGCCTTGGCTACACCTTC
D gene: NA
clone size: NA
J gene: TRBJ1-2
CDR3 length: 12
V gene: TRBV28

CDR3 protein: CASSLAHKETQYF
CDR3 DNA: TGTGCCAGCAGCTTAGCGCACAAAGAGACCCAGTACTTC
D gene: NA
clone size: NA
J gene: TRBJ2-5
CDR3 length: 13
V gene: TRBV7-6

CDR3 protein: CASSQRQGRGLDEQFF
CDR3 DNA: TGTGCCAGCAGCCAGCGACAGGGGAGAGGATTAGATGAGCAGTTCTTC
D gene: TRBD1
clone size: once
J gene: TRBJ2-1
CDR3 length: 16
V gene: TRBV5-6

CDR3 protein: CASSAQQTMNTEAFF
CDR3 DNA: TGTGCCAGCAGCGCACAACAGACCATGAACACTGAAGCTTTCTTT
D gene: NA
clone size: NA
J gene: TRBJ1-1
CDR3 length: 15
V gene: TRBV9

CDR3 protein: CASSDGGFDQPQHF
CDR3 DNA: TGTGCCAGCAGTGACGGAGGATTCGATCAGCCCCAGCATTTT
D gene: NA
clone size: NA
J gene: TRBJ1-5
CDR3 length: 14
V gene: TRBV6-1

CDR3 protein: CSVGQTQNTEAFF
CDR3 DNA: TGCAGCGTTGGACAGACTCAAAACACTGAAGCTTTCTTT
D gene: NA
clone size: NA
J gene: TRBJ1-1
CDR3 length: 13
V gene: TRBV29-1

CDR3 protein: CASSAHGGQPQHF
CDR3 DNA: TGTGCCAGCAGTGCACACGGCGGTCAGCCCCAGCATTTT
D gene: NA
clone size: NA
J gene: TRBJ1-5
CDR3 length: 13
V gene: TRBV6-1

CDR3 protein: CASSRRGYEQYF
CDR3 DNA: TGTGCCAGCAGCCGCAGGGGTTACGAGCAGTACTTC
D gene: NA
clone size: few
J gene: TRBJ2-7
CDR3 length: 12
V gene: TRBV5-8

CDR3 protein: CASSATGTSETQYF
CDR3 DNA: TGTGCCAGCAGCGCGACAGGGACTAGCGAGACCCAGTACTTC
D gene: TRBD2
clone size: NA
J gene: TRBJ2-5
CDR3 length: 14
V gene: TRBV7-2

CDR3 protein: CASSFGQGNGNTIYF
CDR3 DNA: TGTGCCAGCAGTTTTGGGCAGGGAAATGGAAACACCATATATTTT
D gene: NA
clone size: few
J gene: TRBJ1-3
CDR3 length: 15
V gene: TRBV28

CDR3 protein: CASSSQGFGNQPQHF
CDR3 DNA: TGTGCCAGCAGTTCACAGGGTTTTGGTAATCAGCCCCAGCATTTT
D gene: NA
clone size: NA
J gene: TRBJ1-5
CDR3 length: 15
V gene: TRBV28

CDR3 protein: CAIKIRGQAYNEQFF
CDR3 DNA: TGTGCCATCAAGATTCGCGGACAGGCCTACAATGAGCAGTTCTTC
D gene: TRBD1
clone size: NA
J gene: TRBJ2-1
CDR3 length: 15
V gene: TRBV10-3

CDR3 protein: CASKGGTSNQPQHF
CDR3 DNA: TGTGCCAGTAAAGGGGGAACAAGCAATCAGCCCCAGCATTTT
D gene: NA
clone size: NA
J gene: TRBJ1-5
CDR3 length: 14
V gene: TRBV19

CDR3 protein: CAIGGTSGRATDNEQFF
CDR3 DNA: TGTGCCATCGGAGGGACTAGCGGGAGGGCGACGGACAATGAGCAGTTCTTC
D gene: TRBD2
clone size: few
J gene: TRBJ2-1
CDR3 length: 17
V gene: TRBV10-3

CDR3 protein: CASTDRQGAITEAFF
CDR3 DNA: TGTGCCAGCACCGATAGACAGGGGGCAATCACTGAAGCTTTCTTT
D gene: TRBD1
clone size: few
J gene: TRBJ1-1
CDR3 length: 15
V gene: TRBV6-5

CDR3 protein: CASSLGGGGNTIYF
CDR3 DNA: TGTGCCAGCAGCTTAGGCGGCGGGGGAAACACCATATATTTT
D gene: NA
clone size: NA
J gene: TRBJ1-3
CDR3 length: 14
V gene: TRBV7-2

CDR3 protein: CASSQVPPPFNIQYF
CDR3 DNA: TGCGCCAGCAGCCAAGTTCCCCCTCCCTTTAACATTCAGTACTTC
D gene: NA
clone size: NA
J gene: TRBJ2-4
CDR3 length: 15
V gene: TRBV4-1

CDR3 protein: CASTPGQEVNEQFF
CDR3 DNA: TGTGCCAGCACTCCGGGACAGGAGGTCAATGAGCAGTTCTTC
D gene: TRBD1
clone size: NA
J gene: TRBJ2-1
CDR3 length: 14
V gene: TRBV11-2

CDR3 protein: CASSPGQGTDTQYF
CDR3 DNA: TGTGCCAGCAGCCCAGGACAGGGGACAGATACGCAGTATTTT
D gene: TRBD1
clone size: NA
J gene: TRBJ2-3
CDR3 length: 14
V gene: TRBV7-9

CDR3 protein: CASSYLNTEAFF
CDR3 DNA: TGTGCCAGCAGTTACCTAAACACTGAAGCTTTCTTT
D gene: NA
clone size: NA
J gene: TRBJ1-1
CDR3 length: 12
V gene: TRBV6-6

CDR3 protein: CASIMTGPYLHNSPLHF
CDR3 DNA: TGTGCCAGCATCATGACAGGGCCCTATTTACATAATTCACCCCTCCACTTT
D gene: TRBD1
clone size: NA
J gene: TRBJ1-6
CDR3 length: 17
V gene: TRBV7-3

CDR3 protein: CASSLLDTTGTDTQYF
CDR3 DNA: TGTGCCAGCAGCTTGTTGGACACAACAGGCACAGATACGCAGTATTTT
D gene: NA
clone size: once
J gene: TRBJ2-3
CDR3 length: 16
V gene: TRBV5-5

CDR3 protein: CASSGDYLRSYEQYF
CDR3 DNA: TGTGCCAGCAGTGGGGACTACCTTAGATCCTACGAGCAGTACTTC
D gene: TRBD2
clone size: NA
J gene: TRBJ2-7
CDR3 length: 15
V gene: TRBV28

CDR3 protein: CASSLGSGRAREQFF
CDR3 DNA: TGTGCTAGCAGCTTAGGTAGCGGGAGGGCCCGTGAGCAGTTCTTC
D gene: TRBD2
clone size: NA
J gene: TRBJ2-1
CDR3 length: 15
V gene: TRBV7-7

CDR3 protein: CASSSLLANEQFF
CDR3 DNA: TGCGCCAGCAGCTCCCTCCTAGCTAATGAGCAGTTCTTC
D gene: NA
clone size: NA
J gene: TRBJ2-1
CDR3 length: 13
V gene: TRBV5-1

CDR3 protein: CAWETGGGTEAFF
CDR3 DNA: TGTGCCTGGGAAACAGGGGGAGGGACTGAAGCTTTCTTT
D gene: TRBD1
clone size: NA
J gene: TRBJ1-1
CDR3 length: 13
V gene: TRBV30

CDR3 protein: CASSDSGSASYNEQFF
CDR3 DNA: TGTGCCAGCAGTGATAGCGGGAGCGCCTCCTACAATGAGCAGTTCTTC
D gene: TRBD2
clone size: NA
J gene: TRBJ2-1
CDR3 length: 16
V gene: TRBV6-1

CDR3 protein: CASSESSRGHQHF
CDR3 DNA: TGCGCCAGCAGTGAATCGTCCAGGGGCCACCAGCATTTT
D gene: NA
clone size: few
J gene: TRBJ1-5
CDR3 length: 13
V gene: TRBV10-1

CDR3 protein: CASSINRGLYNEQFF
CDR3 DNA: TGTGCCAGTAGTATAAACAGGGGGCTCTACAATGAGCAGTTCTTC
D gene: TRBD1
clone size: NA
J gene: TRBJ2-1
CDR3 length: 15
V gene: TRBV19

CDR3 protein: CASSLPGLADYNEQFF
CDR3 DNA: TGTGCCAGCAGCTTGCCAGGACTAGCGGACTACAATGAGCAGTTCTTC
D gene: TRBD2
clone size: NA
J gene: TRBJ2-1
CDR3 length: 16
V gene: TRBV5-4

CDR3 protein: CASSTHTGELFF
CDR3 DNA: TGTGCCAGTAGTACACATACCGGGGAGCTGTTTTTT
D gene: NA
clone size: NA
J gene: TRBJ2-2
CDR3 length: 12
V gene: TRBV19

CDR3 protein: CASSLSPGGNTGELFF
CDR3 DNA: TGCGCCAGCAGCTTGTCTCCGGGAGGGAACACCGGGGAGCTGTTTTTT
D gene: TRBD2
clone size: NA
J gene: TRBJ2-2
CDR3 length: 16
V gene: TRBV5-1

CDR3 protein: CASSRTRGTSGVSGANVLTF
CDR3 DNA: TGCGCCAGCAGCCGGACCCGGGGGACTAGCGGCGTCTCTGGGGCCAACGTCCTGACTTTC
D gene: TRBD2
clone size: NA
J gene: TRBJ2-6
CDR3 length: 20
V gene: TRBV5-1

CDR3 protein: CAWSGLWGQNYGYTF
CDR3 DNA: TGTGCCTGGAGTGGACTCTGGGGACAGAACTATGGCTACACCTTC
D gene: TRBD1
clone size: NA
J gene: TRBJ1-2
CDR3 length: 15
V gene: TRBV30

CDR3 protein: CASSFYLEAYEQYF
CDR3 DNA: TGTGCCAGCAGTTTCTACCTCGAGGCTTACGAGCAGTACTTC
D gene: NA
clone size: NA
J gene: TRBJ2-7
CDR3 length: 14
V gene: TRBV27

CDR3 protein: CASSLNLPGGAEAFF
CDR3 DNA: TGTGCCAGCAGCTTAAACCTCCCCGGAGGGGCTGAAGCTTTCTTT
D gene: NA
clone size: NA
J gene: TRBJ1-1
CDR3 length: 15
V gene: TRBV7-8

CDR3 protein: CASGSSGNTIYF
CDR3 DNA: TGCGCCAGCGGTAGCTCTGGAAACACCATATATTTT
D gene: NA
clone size: NA
J gene: TRBJ1-3
CDR3 length: 12
V gene: TRBV7-9

CDR3 protein: CASSFTSGILFDTQYF
CDR3 DNA: TGTGCCAGCAGTTTTACTAGCGGGATTTTATTCGATACGCAGTATTTT
D gene: TRBD2
clone size: NA
J gene: TRBJ2-3
CDR3 length: 16
V gene: TRBV28

CDR3 protein: CAWSVGSSEKLFF
CDR3 DNA: TGTGCCTGGAGTGTAGGGAGTTCAGAAAAACTGTTTTTT
D gene: NA
clone size: medium-sized
J gene: TRBJ1-4
CDR3 length: 13
V gene: TRBV30

CDR3 protein: CASRRDNAPGELFF
CDR3 DNA: TGTGCCAGCAGGAGGGATAACGCTCCCGGGGAGCTGTTTTTT
D gene: NA
clone size: NA
J gene: TRBJ2-2
CDR3 length: 14
V gene: TRBV2

CDR3 protein: CASSPADSSYQPQHF
CDR3 DNA: TGTGCCAGTAGTCCAGCGGACAGTAGCTATCAGCCCCAGCATTTT
D gene: NA
clone size: NA
J gene: TRBJ1-5
CDR3 length: 15
V gene: TRBV19